This T cell receptor (beta chain) was retrieved from a study of shared clonotypes between healthy human individuals. Study-wide results and caveats: All-four-donor shared clonotypes had higher generation probabilities than non-shared clonotypes did.

Clones were sequenced by immunoSEQ multiplex PCR, and TCRdb holds only the in-frame ones, with some missing. The sample records roughly 680,000 clones, around 70% being singletons. About this clone: The target antigen is unknown.

The germline V gene encodes CDR1 LNHNV and CDR2 YYDKDF (reference sequence). This CDR3 is 18 amino acids long. Trimming cost V 1 base and J 1 base; bases outside gene matches: 11. Sequencing was performed on memory CD4+ T cells sorted from blood. Subset specified: CD45RA-negative fraction. The TCR was taken from a woman in her 30s in good health. The chain combines TRBV15 with TRBJ2-7; 9 nucleotides line up with TRBD1. Written as DNA, the CDR3 is TGTGCCACCAGCAGAGTACCGGGACAGGGTTCCCCATCCTACGAGCAGTACTTC. Translation: CATSRVPGQGSPSYEQYF. The full variable domain, in which reference TRBV15 and TRBJ2-7 provide the parts outside the CDR3, is DAMVIQNPRYQVTQFGKPVTLSCSQTLNHNVMYWYQQKSSQAPKLLFHYYDKDFNNEADTPDNFQSRRPNTSFCFLDIRSPGLGDTAMYLCATSRVPGQGSPSYEQYFGPGTRLTVT.